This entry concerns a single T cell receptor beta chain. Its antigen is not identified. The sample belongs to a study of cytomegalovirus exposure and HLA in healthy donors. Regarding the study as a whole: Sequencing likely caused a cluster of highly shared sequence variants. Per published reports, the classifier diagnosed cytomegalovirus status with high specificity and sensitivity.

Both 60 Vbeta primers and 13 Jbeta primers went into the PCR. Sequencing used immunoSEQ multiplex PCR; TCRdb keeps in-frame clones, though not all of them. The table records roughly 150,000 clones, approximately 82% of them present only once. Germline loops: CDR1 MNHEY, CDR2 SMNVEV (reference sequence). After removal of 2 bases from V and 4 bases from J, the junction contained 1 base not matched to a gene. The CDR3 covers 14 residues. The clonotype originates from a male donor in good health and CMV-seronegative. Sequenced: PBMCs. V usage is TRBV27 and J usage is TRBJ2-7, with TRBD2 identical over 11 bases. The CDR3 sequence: CASSLVAGGYEQYF. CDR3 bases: TGTGCCAGCAGTTTAGTAGCGGGGGGGTACGAGCAGTACTTC.